A single sample gave rise to the 23 T cell receptor beta chains below, sequenced in a study of OX40 agonist ivuxolimab in advanced cancers. Sequenced by immunoSEQ multiplex PCR; TCRdb stores in-frame clones only, minus some. The sample yields about 46,000 clones, just over 85% seen once. The sequences come from CD4+ or CD8+ T cells sorted from blood, collected in a trial of the OX40 agonist ivuxolimab. The source is an adult with an advanced solid tumor such as melanoma, head and neck, liver or kidney cancer.

The rearrangement joins TRBV28 to TRBJ1-2, with TRBD1 as a possible D gene (5 bases). Germline V lookup: CDR1 MDHEN, CDR2 SYDVKM. Deletions cut 4 bases from V and 8 bases from J, with 17 bases between. This CDR3 contains 14 residues. CDR3 region: CASSSAAGERGYTF. The CDR3 bases are TGTGCCAGCAGTTCCGCCGCGGGGGAGAGGGGCTACACCTTC.

Only a few counts were recorded for this clone. The chain is built from TRBV7-3 and TRBJ2-1; D remains ambiguous. The germline CDR1 and CDR2 sequences are SGHTA and FQGTGA. V lost 5 bases to trimming and J lost 0 bases, with 5 bases between them. This CDR3 has 13 amino acids. The CDR3 bases are TGTGCCAGCAGCCAAGACTCCTACAATGAGCAGTTCTTC. This translates into CASSQDSYNEQFF.

The chain recombines TRBV7-2 with TRBJ2-7; 9 bases map to TRBD1. V lost 4 bases to trimming and J lost 3 bases; unmatched junction nucleotides: 7. The germline gives CDR1 SGHTA, CDR2 FQGNSA. The CDR3 totals 15 residues. CDR3 bases: TGTGCCAGCAGCTCTACAGGGGGCGATCTCTACGAGCAGTACTTC. Translating it yields CASSSTGGDLYEQYF.

The V gene is TRBV7-8, the J gene TRBJ2-5; D is possibly TRBD1 (6 bases). The V end lost 5 bases, the J end lost 5 bases, and 15 bases lay between the germline ends. Germline V gives CDR1 SGHVS, CDR2 FQNEAQ. The CDR3 sequence is 14 residues long. The CDR3 loop is CASSPFTGTETQYF. The CDR3 bases are TGTGCCAGCAGCCCCTTCACAGGGACGGAGACCCAGTACTTC.

The chain recombines TRBV5-1 with TRBJ1-2, with no clear D. Germline CDR1 is SGHRS and CDR2 is YFSETQ. The CDR3 is 17 residues long. The V end was cut by 4 bases, the J end by 4 bases, with 23 bases between. DNA for the CDR3: TGCGCCAGCAGCGAGTTGGGCCTAACCGGTGGAAGCTATGGCTACACCTTC. Translated: CASSELGLTGGSYGYTF.

The V gene is TRBV5-1, the J gene TRBJ2-1; 9 bases agree with TRBD2. The CDR3 sequence is 16 residues long. CDR1 and CDR2 (germline): SGHRS, YFSETQ. The J segment lost 5 bases and the V segment lost 5 bases, leaving 11 bases of the junction unmatched. The DNA of the CDR3 is TGCGCCAGCAGGGCTCTTCTAGCGGGGATGAACAATGAGCAGTTCTTC. Encoded protein: CASRALLAGMNNEQFF.

This clone occurred once. The chain has TRBV6-5 and TRBJ2-7, with D possibly TRBD2 on 5 matching bases. Germline V gene data show CDR1 as MNHEY and CDR2 as SVGAGI. Trimming cost V 5 bases and J 0 bases, with 14 bases left between them. This CDR3 contains 15 residues. CDR3 loop: CASSQYSASSYEQYF. For the CDR3, the DNA is TGTGCCAGCAGTCAGTATAGCGCGAGCTCCTACGAGCAGTACTTC.

The chain recombines TRBV6-5 with TRBJ1-2, with a possible D match to TRBD1 (6 bases). The CDR3 has 16 amino acids. Germline V gene data show CDR1 as MNHEY and CDR2 as SVGAGI. V lost 2 bases and J lost 0, with 13 bases in between. The DNA of the CDR3 is TGTGCCAGCAGTTACCGGCAGGGGATATCTAACTATGGCTACACCTTC. Protein sequence: CASSYRQGISNYGYTF.

The chain has TRBV7-3 and TRBJ2-5; the D gene is possibly TRBD2 (5 bases). CDR1 SGHTA and CDR2 FQGTGA come from the germline V gene. The CDR3 is 13 residues long. V dropped 5 bases and J dropped 0 bases, with 7 bases sitting between them. CDR3 protein: CASSLGNQETQYF. CDR3 nucleotide sequence: TGTGCCAGCAGCCTCGGGAACCAAGAGACCCAGTACTTC.

This chain connects TRBV4-3 to TRBJ1-2, with TRBD1 identical over 7 bases. CDR1 LGHNA and CDR2 YSLEER come from the germline V gene. The V and J ends lost 0 bases and 4 bases, in that order; junction bases with no gene match: 5. The CDR3 has 15 residues. The CDR3, as DNA: TGCGCCAGCAGCCAAGACGTGAACAGGGGCTATGGCTACACCTTC. As protein: CASSQDVNRGYGYTF.

The chain has TRBV2 and TRBJ2-3; 10 nucleotides agree with TRBD2. Trimming at V came to 4 bases and at J to 5 bases, leaving 6 bases not matched to a gene. Per the germline V gene, CDR1 is SNHLY and CDR2 is FYNNEI. The CDR3 consists of 15 residues. The CDR3 nucleotides are TGTGCCAGCAGTGGGGACCGACTAGCGGGAGATACGCAGTATTTT. Protein sequence: CASSGDRLAGDTQYF.

The chain recombines TRBV6-4 with TRBJ2-2; unclear D gene. V dropped 9 bases and J dropped 6 bases, with 20 bases sitting between them. Germline-derived CDR1 and CDR2 are MRHNA and SNTAGT. The CDR3 extends over 15 amino acids. The CDR3 sequence is CASRPRPIQPGELFF. As DNA, the CDR3 is TGTGCCAGTAGACCGAGACCGATCCAGCCCGGGGAGCTGTTTTTT.

This chain connects TRBV6-1 to TRBJ2-6; D may be TRBD1 or TRBD2 (5 bases each). CDR1 is MNHNS, CDR2 SASEGT, per germline. This CDR3 comprises 18 residues. V lost 2 bases and J 4 bases, leaving 18 bases between the germline ends. The CDR3 region is CASSENMLMGVGANVLTF. CDR3 DNA sequence: TGTGCCAGCAGTGAAAATATGTTAATGGGGGTAGGGGCCAACGTCCTGACTTTC.

This chain connects TRBV7-2 to TRBJ2-3; possible D gene TRBD2, 7 bases. CDR3 length: 14 amino acids. Germline assignment: CDR1 SGHTA and CDR2 FQGNSA. With 3 bases removed from V and 2 bases from J, the gap between germline ends came to 9 bases. The CDR3 nucleotides read TGTGCCAGCAGCTTCGGGGGGCTCACAGATACGCAGTATTTT. Translated: CASSFGGLTDTQYF.

The rearrangement joins TRBV11-2 to TRBJ2-2; D gene ambiguous. Germline CDR1 and CDR2: SGHAT and FQNNGV. V was clipped by 5 bases and J by 0 bases, with 7 bases between them. There are 14 residues in the CDR3. CDR3 coding DNA: TGTGCCAGCAGCACCTCTCCGAACACCGGGGAGCTGTTTTTT. Amino acids: CASSTSPNTGELFF. Together with reference TRBV11-2 and TRBJ2-2, the CDR3 gives the full variable domain: EAGVAQSPRYKIIEKRQSVAFWCNPISGHATLYWYQQILGQGPKLLIQFQNNGVVDDSQLPKDRFSAERLKGVDSTLKIQPAKLEDSAVYLCASSTSPNTGELFFGEGSRLTVL.

The gene calls are TRBV9 and TRBJ2-2; no definite D call. Germline V gene lookup returns CDR1 SGDLS and CDR2 YYNGEE. The CDR3 has 19 amino acids. Trimming left V 0 bases short and J 0 bases short, with 18 bases between. This chain's CDR3 is CASSVAVGRLSANTGELFF. The CDR3 DNA sequence: TGTGCCAGCAGCGTAGCTGTCGGACGACTTTCGGCGAACACCGGGGAGCTGTTTTTT.

J is TRBJ1-1 and V is TRBV29-1; 7 bases agree with TRBD1. The V and J ends lost 6 bases and 4 bases, in that order; junction bases with no gene match: 5. Germline CDR1 and CDR2: SQVTM and ANQGSEA. The CDR3 is 12 residues long. The CDR3 nucleotides read TGCAGCGTGAACAGGGGAGGCACTGAAGCTTTCTTT. Translating gives CSVNRGGTEAFF.

The chain couples TRBV30 to TRBJ1-2; 12 bases are shared with TRBD1. CDR1 is GTSNPN, CDR2 SVGIG, per germline (reference sequence). V was pared by 2 bases and J by 8 bases, with 9 bases of the junction left unmatched. This CDR3 has 15 amino acids. CDR3 sequence (DNA): TGTGCCTGGAGTCTCCGGGACAGGGGGCTATTAGGCTACACCTTC. Translated, it gives CAWSLRDRGLLGYTF.

This clone appeared once. The chain employs TRBV5-4 and TRBJ2-5; D may correspond to TRBD1 or TRBD2 (5 bases each). Trimming removed 0 bases from V and 1 base from J, with 10 bases in between. This CDR3 is 15 amino acids long. The germline gives CDR1 SGHNT, CDR2 YYREEE (reference sequence). The DNA of the CDR3 is TGTGCCAGCAGCTTGGGCCCGGGACCCCAAGAGACCCAGTACTTC. Translation: CASSLGPGPQETQYF.

V gene TRBV27 combines with J gene TRBJ2-7, with D possibly being TRBD2 (7 bases). The CDR3 totals 14 residues. V was pared by 10 bases and J by 8 bases, with 24 bases between. Germline CDR1 and CDR2: MNHEY and SMNVEV (reference sequence). CDR3 residues: CATSRGGATLQQYF. The CDR3 nucleotides read TGTGCCACCTCACGAGGGGGGGCCACCCTCCAGCAGTACTTC.

The chain joins TRBV5-4 to TRBJ2-1, with D possibly TRBD2 on 6 matching bases. The CDR3 spans 13 residues. Trimming left V 0 bases short and J 9 bases short, with 10 bases between. Germline CDR1 reads SGHNT; CDR2 reads YYREEE (reference sequence). CDR3 coding DNA: TGTGCCAGCAGCTTGGCTCAGGGAGGTGAGCAGTTCTTC. Amino acids: CASSLAQGGEQFF.

The V call is TRBV5-1, the J call TRBJ2-5; 8 nucleotides align to TRBD2. Germline CDR1 and CDR2: SGHRS and YFSETQ. This CDR3 has 14 amino acids. The V and J ends lost 0 bases and 3 bases, in that order; junction bases with no gene match: 1. CDR3 DNA sequence: TGCGCCAGCAGCTTGGGACTAGCGAAAGAGACCCAGTACTTC. Translation gives CASSLGLAKETQYF.

The chain couples TRBV11-3 to TRBJ2-4, with 7 bases that match TRBD2. After removal of 3 bases from V and 0 bases from J, the junction contained 11 bases not matched to a gene. The CDR3 extends over 18 amino acids. CDR1 and CDR2 (germline): SGHNT, YENEEA. CDR3 amino acids: CASSFKRGTPLAKNIQYF. The CDR3 DNA is TGTGCCAGCAGCTTCAAGCGGGGCACCCCATTAGCCAAAAACATTCAGTACTTC.